The 25 T cell receptor beta chains listed next were all sequenced from one sample in a study of T cell responses to AZD1222 COVID-19 vaccine. Clones were sequenced by immunoSEQ multiplex PCR, and TCRdb holds only the in-frame ones, with some missing. The profile shows around 130,000 clones, roughly nine tenths of them singletons. Sample: peripheral blood, taken 28 days after the second AZD1222 dose. These receptors were taken from an adult who received the AZD1222 COVID-19 vaccine.

The chain recombines TRBV2 with TRBJ1-1, with 7 bases that match TRBD1. This CDR3 is built from 13 residues. Germline V gene sequence: CDR1 SNHLY, CDR2 FYNNEI. J lost 3 bases, V lost 10 bases, and 8 bases had no gene match. CDR3 nucleotides: TGTGCCACAGGGGGACACAGGGACACTGAAGCTTTCTTT. Encoded protein: CATGGHRDTEAFF.

The chain links TRBV7-6 to TRBJ2-5; 10 bases map to TRBD2. From germline, CDR1 is SGHVS and CDR2 FNYEAQ. The CDR3 length is 18 residues. V shed 5 bases and J 1 base; nucleotides not matched to a gene: 13. The DNA of the CDR3 is TGTGCCAGCAGCCCTCGAGGTGGGACTAGCGCCATCCAAGAGACCCAGTACTTC. It yields the protein CASSPRGGTSAIQETQYF.

V usage is TRBV27 and J usage is TRBJ1-2; D remains ambiguous. The CDR3 extends over 12 amino acids. The ends were cut back, 4 bases at V and 8 bases at J, with 11 bases in the middle. Per the germline V gene, CDR1 is MNHEY and CDR2 is SMNVEV (reference sequence). The CDR3 coding sequence is TGTGCCAGCAGTTCCTGGGGTGACGGCTACACCTTC. Protein: CASSSWGDGYTF.

This rearrangement joins TRBV19 to TRBJ1-6, with D unclear. Germline V gene lookup returns CDR1 LNHDA and CDR2 SQIVND (reference sequence). V was pared by 6 bases and J by 0 bases, with 15 bases between. CDR3 length: 17 residues. The CDR3 bases are TGTGCCAGTAGATCGGACCCCGAGAGCTCCTATAATTCACCCCTCCACTTT. It encodes CASRSDPESSYNSPLHF.

This chain links TRBV9 with TRBJ2-1; 11 nucleotides align to TRBD2. With V trimmed by 3 bases and J by 7 bases, 6 bases remained unmatched. The length of the CDR3 is 15 residues. Germline V gives CDR1 SGDLS, CDR2 YYNGEE. The CDR3, as DNA: TGTGCCAGCAGCGATAGCGGGAGGGCCCGGAATGAGCAGTTCTTC. Encoded protein: CASSDSGRARNEQFF.

This chain joins TRBV7-9 and TRBJ1-4; TRBD1 agrees at 9 bases. The germline gives CDR1 SEHNR, CDR2 FQNEAQ (reference sequence). The CDR3 sequence is 14 residues long. Trimming took 3 bases from V and 8 from J; bases not matched to a gene: 4. The CDR3: CASSLTGGEEKLFF. The CDR3 bases are TGTGCCAGCAGCTTGACAGGGGGTGAGGAAAAACTGTTTTTT.

The gene calls are TRBV7-8 and TRBJ1-1; 7 bases are shared with TRBD1. CDR3 size: 16 residues. J lost 1 base, V lost 4 bases, and 9 bases had no gene match. Germline V CDR1 and CDR2: SGHVS, FQNEAQ. CDR3 residues: CASSSRSGQTNTEAFF. CDR3 DNA: TGTGCCAGCAGCTCTCGGTCGGGACAGACGAACACTGAAGCTTTCTTT.

The gene calls are TRBV6-5 and TRBJ1-4; D may be TRBD1 (5 bases). CDR1 is MNHEY, CDR2 SVGAGI, per germline. V lost 6 bases and J 12 bases, leaving 23 bases between the germline ends. This CDR3 has 15 residues. CDR3 sequence (DNA): TGTGCCAGCAGACCGCCGAGGGTACTGGAGGGGCAACTGTTTTTT. This translates into CASRPPRVLEGQLFF.

The rearrangement joins TRBV10-1 to TRBJ1-1; the D gene is possibly TRBD1 (6 bases). V gave up 4 bases and J gave up 0 bases, with 9 bases separating them. Germline V gives CDR1 WNHNN, CDR2 SYGVQD (reference sequence). This CDR3 region has 14 residues. CDR3 nucleotides: TGCGCCAGCAGTGCAACAGGGTTGAACACTGAAGCTTTCTTT. Encoded protein: CASSATGLNTEAFF.

This chain links TRBV19 with TRBJ2-3; no firm D call. The CDR3 extends over 14 amino acids. Trimming removed 0 bases at V and 6 bases at J, with 10 bases between. CDR1 is LNHDA, CDR2 SQIVND, per germline (reference sequence). For the CDR3, the DNA is TGTGCCAGTAGTATAGACGGGCAGGACGATACGCAGTATTTT. Translated: CASSIDGQDDTQYF. Drawing the rest from reference TRBV19 and TRBJ2-3, the complete variable domain is DGGITQSPKYLFRKEGQNVTLSCEQNLNHDAMYWYRQDPGQGLRLIYYSQIVNDFQKGDIAEGYSVSREKKESFPLTVTSAQKNPTAFYLCASSIDGQDDTQYFGPGTRLTVL.

V is TRBV6-4 and J is TRBJ1-5; D is unclear. The CDR3 is 16 residues long. Per the germline V gene, CDR1 is MRHNA and CDR2 is SNTAGT. V gave up 2 bases and J gave up 2 bases, with 13 bases separating them. The DNA for the CDR3 is TGTGCCAGCAGTGACCTCGTTCCTGGGCGCAATCAGCCCCAGCATTTT. Protein product: CASSDLVPGRNQPQHF.

This CDR3 is CASSVTGGVTDTQYF. CDR3 coding DNA: TGTGCCAGCAGCGTAACGGGGGGGGTCACAGATACGCAGTATTTT. The chain is built from TRBV9 and TRBJ2-3; 8 nucleotides align to TRBD2. The germline V gene encodes CDR1 SGDLS and CDR2 YYNGEE. There are 15 residues in the CDR3. V trimming: 1 base; J trimming: 2 bases; junction bases outside the gene matches: 3.

The V gene is TRBV5-4, the J gene TRBJ1-6; TRBD1 aligns across 10 bases. The CDR3 runs 15 residues. The V gene end was trimmed by 4 bases and the J gene end by 9 bases; junction bases not matched to a gene: 7. Germline values: CDR1 SGHNT, CDR2 YYREEE (reference sequence). The CDR3 DNA sequence: TGTGCCAGCAGCGCCAGGACAGGGGGAGGTTCACCCCTCCACTTT. Amino acids: CASSARTGGGSPLHF.

J is TRBJ2-4 and V is TRBV11-1, with 12 bases fitting TRBD2. Germline V CDR1 and CDR2: SGHAT, FQDESV (reference sequence). The CDR3 loop spans 15 amino acids. The V gene end was trimmed by 7 bases and the J gene end by 10 bases; junction bases not matched to a gene: 11. CDR3 in DNA: TGTGCCAGCAACCCGGGACTAGCGGGTTCGGGGATTCAGTACTTC. This sequence encodes CASNPGLAGSGIQYF.

This sequence joins TRBV5-1 and TRBJ2-5, with D possibly TRBD2 on 5 matching bases. Germline V gene lookup returns CDR1 SGHRS and CDR2 YFSETQ. This CDR3 comprises 13 residues. V dropped 2 bases and J dropped 5 bases, with 10 bases sitting between them. Here the CDR3 reads CASSFEGRETQYF. Written as DNA, the CDR3 is TGCGCCAGCAGCTTTGAGGGAAGGGAGACCCAGTACTTC. Together with reference TRBV5-1 and TRBJ2-5, the CDR3 gives the full variable domain: KAGVTQTPRYLIKTRGQQVTLSCSPISGHRSVSWYQQTPGQGLQFLFEYFSETQRNKGNFPGRFSGRQFSNSRSEMNVSTLELGDSALYLCASSFEGRETQYFGPGTRLLVL.

This clone was found a few times. CDR3 in amino acids: CASSPPSGGWRTGGYTF. In DNA form, the CDR3 reads TGTGCCAGCAGCCCGCCTAGTGGGGGGTGGAGAACTGGTGGCTACACCTTC. This chain links TRBV9 with TRBJ1-2; D may be TRBD1 (5 bases). Germline CDR1 reads SGDLS; CDR2 reads YYNGEE. The V end was cut by 4 bases, the J end by 7 bases, with 26 bases between. The CDR3 contains 17 residues.

This chain joins TRBV2 and TRBJ1-5; the D gene is possibly TRBD1 (5 bases). Trimming removed 0 bases from V and 0 bases from J, with 12 bases in between. The CDR3 loop spans 17 amino acids. CDR1 and CDR2 (germline): SNHLY, FYNNEI. CDR3: CASSEAGLSVSNQPQHF. The DNA of the CDR3 is TGTGCCAGCAGTGAAGCGGGGCTCTCCGTTAGCAATCAGCCCCAGCATTTT.

The rearrangement joins TRBV5-1 to TRBJ2-7, with unresolved D. Trimming pared 0 bases from V and 0 bases from J, leaving 10 bases between. The length of the CDR3 is 15 residues. CDR1 SGHRS and CDR2 YFSETQ come from the germline V gene. The CDR3 coding sequence is TGCGCCAGCAGCTTGGCCTTTTCGAGCTCCTACGAGCAGTACTTC. Protein sequence: CASSLAFSSSYEQYF.

V gene TRBV12-3 or TRBV12-4 combines with J gene TRBJ1-2; 9 bases map to TRBD1. The CDR3 totals 13 residues. With 3 bases clipped from V and 12 bases from J, the junction kept 8 bases outside the gene matches. The CDR3 DNA sequence: TGTGCCAGCAGTTTCGCGGGACAGGGCCCTGACACCTTC. This codes for CASSFAGQGPDTF.

The CDR3 coding sequence is TGTGCCAGCAGCCAAGATGACAGGGACACTGAAGCTTTCTTT. It specifies CASSQDDRDTEAFF. The genes are TRBV3-1 (or the pseudogene TRBV3-2) and TRBJ1-1; 7 bases align to TRBD1. Per the germline V gene, CDR1 is LGHDT and CDR2 is YNNKEL (reference sequence). The CDR3 is 14 residues long. With V trimmed by 0 bases and J by 3 bases, 1 base remained unmatched.

V gene TRBV7-3 combines with J gene TRBJ2-1; TRBD2 matches at 9 bases. CDR1 is SGHTA and CDR2 is FQGTGA in the germline V gene. Trimming at V came to 1 base and at J to 6 bases, leaving 7 bases not matched to a gene. This CDR3 has 16 residues. CDR3 coding DNA: TGTGCCAGCAGCTTAAGAGTAGCTAGCGGGGTCAATGAGCAGTTCTTC. Its translation: CASSLRVASGVNEQFF.

This clone appeared a single time. This sequence joins TRBV6-5 and TRBJ2-7, with 8 bases lining up with TRBD1. Losses at the gene ends were 0 bases for V and 2 bases for J; bases not matched to a gene: 6. CDR1 MNHEY and CDR2 SVGAGI come from the germline V gene. The CDR3 spans 16 residues. The CDR3 protein is CASSYSSQGATYEQYF. The CDR3 nucleotides read TGTGCCAGCAGTTACTCGTCGCAGGGGGCTACCTACGAGCAGTACTTC.

V and J are TRBV4-1 and TRBJ2-1; TRBD2 aligns across 10 bases. The CDR3 is 13 residues long. V trimming: 2 bases; J trimming: 15 bases; junction bases outside the gene matches: 7. Germline loops: CDR1 MGHRA, CDR2 YSYEKL. CDR3 in DNA: TGCGCCAGCAGCCAAATTAGCGGGAGGTGGCGGTTCTTC. Residues: CASSQISGRWRFF.

The chain combines TRBV5-6 with TRBJ2-3, with TRBD1 matching 7 bases. The CDR3 runs 15 residues. With V trimmed by 9 bases and J by 4 bases, 14 bases remained unmatched. CDR1 and CDR2 from the germline V gene are SGHDT and YYEEEE. The CDR3 bases are TGTGCCACCCAGAGGACAGGAATCGGCCCAGATACGCAGTATTTT. Protein sequence: CATQRTGIGPDTQYF.

The chain has TRBV4-1 and TRBJ1-5; the D is unclear. The CDR3 sequence is 14 residues long. Trimming removed 3 bases from V and 2 bases from J, with 8 bases in between. Germline V lookup: CDR1 MGHRA, CDR2 YSYEKL. The CDR3 protein is CASSQRGGNQPQHF. The CDR3 DNA reads TGCGCCAGCAGCCAGCGGGGAGGCAATCAGCCCCAGCATTTT.